The entry below describes one T cell receptor beta chain. Its target is not known. V was shortened by 0 bases and J by 1 base, with 13 bases between the two germline ends. Per germline, CDR1 LGHNA and CDR2 YSLEER. The CDR3 is 17 amino acids. The data are from a study of T cell repertoires in ileal Crohn's disease. Study summary: Thiopurines (around 10) or anti-TNF agents (around 17) were given postoperatively to about half.

Overall study results and limits: Mucosal expansions were suggested to be mainly CD8 T cells. Clonal expansions were more frequent in active smokers than non-smokers at surgery.

Profiled with immunoSEQ multiplex PCR; TCRdb holds only in-frame clones, not every one. The sample consists of around 6,000 clones, more than 75% of them appearing once. This receptor was identified in an adult with Crohn's disease. The specimen sequenced was ileal tissue. V gene TRBV4-3 combines with J gene TRBJ2-1, with D possibly being TRBD2 (6 bases). CDR3 bases: TGCGCCAGCAGCCAAGAGGTCGGGAGCCGTTCCTACAATGAGCAGTTCTTC. Translating it yields CASSQEVGSRSYNEQFF.